This is a list of T cell receptor beta chains from one sample in a study of shared clonotypes between healthy human individuals. Measured with immunoSEQ multiplex PCR; TCRdb has only the in-frame clones, and not every one. The sample contains under 1,100,000 clones, around four fifths of which appear only once. Input material: memory CD4+ T cells sorted from blood. Receptors were obtained from a man between 18 and 35 years old in good health. Each CDR3 is given with its conserved first and last residue. D genes are given only for firm matches. The size of a clone is reported for some rows only, either as once, few or many, or as a class for expanded clones.

V	D	size	J	DNA	CDR3
TRBV6-5	NA	few	TRBJ1-1	TGTGCCAGCAGTTACGAGGGGGGGAACACTGAAGCTTTCTTT	CASSYEGGNTEAFF
TRBV25-1	TRBD1	NA	TRBJ2-4	TGTGCCAGCAGTGACATACAACAGGGGTCAAACATTCAGTACTTC	CASSDIQQGSNIQYF
TRBV19	NA	NA	TRBJ2-5	TGTGCCAGTAGTTGGAGGGGGGGCCGAGAGACCCAGTACTTC	CASSWRGGRETQYF
TRBV5-6	NA	once	TRBJ1-1	TGTGCCAGCAGCTCCCGAGACCGCACTGAAGCTTTCTTT	CASSSRDRTEAFF
TRBV27	TRBD1	few	TRBJ2-6	TGTGCCAGCAGTCCCCCTACAGGGGGCACGGGGGCCAACGTCCTGACTTTC	CASSPPTGGTGANVLTF
TRBV2	NA	NA	TRBJ1-1	TGTGCCAGGGAAAGGGCGGCGGACACTGAAGCTTTCTTT	CARERAADTEAFF
TRBV19	TRBD1	NA	TRBJ2-7	TGTGCCAGTAGTAGGTCAGGACAGGAGCCCAACTACGAGCAGTACTTC	CASSRSGQEPNYEQYF
TRBV11-3	TRBD2	once	TRBJ2-2	TGTGCCAGCAGCGCACTAGCGGGGGCCTCAACCGGGGAGCTGTTTTTT	CASSALAGASTGELFF
TRBV7-9	NA	NA	TRBJ2-5	TGTGCCAGCAGCTTAAGTTTAGGGGGAGAGACCCAGTACTTC	CASSLSLGGETQYF
TRBV7-2	NA	NA	TRBJ2-2	TGTGCCAGCAGCCAGGCCGGGGAGCTGTTTTTT	CASSQAGELFF
TRBV18	NA	NA	TRBJ2-3	TGTGCCAGCTCACCACCGAACCCAGATACGCAGTATTTT	CASSPPNPDTQYF
TRBV5-1	NA	once	TRBJ2-7	TGCGCCAGCGGTGGAGACATATCCTACGAGCAGTACTTC	CASGGDISYEQYF
TRBV28	NA	few	TRBJ1-2	TGTGCCACGCTCGGACACTATGGCTACACCTTC	CATLGHYGYTF
TRBV5-1	TRBD1	NA	TRBJ2-1	TGCGCCAGCAGCTTGACAGGGGGGAGCGATGAGCAGTTCTTC	CASSLTGGSDEQFF
TRBV5-1	NA	NA	TRBJ1-2	TGCGCCAGCAGCTCCCGTGGCTGGCCACAAGAGGTTGATGGCTACACCTTC	CASSSRGWPQEVDGYTF
TRBV30	NA	NA	TRBJ2-3	TGTGCCTGGAGTGTTCGGGGAGGCACAGATACGCAGTATTTT	CAWSVRGGTDTQYF
TRBV5-1	NA	NA	TRBJ2-3	TGCGCCAGCAGCTCGGGGAGTACAGATACGCAGTATTTT	CASSSGSTDTQYF
TRBV7-2	NA	NA	TRBJ1-1	TGTGCCAGCAGCGTGGACTTTTTGAACACTGAAGCTTTCTTT	CASSVDFLNTEAFF
TRBV7-2	NA	once	TRBJ1-1	TGTGCCAGCAGCTCAGGGATAGTTGGCACTGAAGCTTTCTTT	CASSSGIVGTEAFF
TRBV5-6	NA	few	TRBJ1-1	TGTGCCAGCAGCCTGCTTGGATTCGGCGGGGGCAGTGGAGCTTTCTTT	CASSLLGFGGGSGAFF
TRBV29-1	NA	NA	TRBJ2-1	TGCAGCGTTGCGGGGAGGACTCAGAATGAGCAGTTCTTC	CSVAGRTQNEQFF
TRBV11-2	TRBD2	NA	TRBJ2-3	TGTGCCAGCAGATACGGACTAGCCCGCACAGATACGCAGTATTTT	CASRYGLARTDTQYF
TRBV4-3	NA	NA	TRBJ1-1	TGCGCCAGCAGCCAAGAGTGGGGTTTACGAGCTTTCTTT	CASSQEWGLRAFF
TRBV11-2	NA	NA	TRBJ2-7	TGTGCCAGCAGCCCAGGAGGGGGCCCCTACGAGCAGTACTTC	CASSPGGGPYEQYF
TRBV7-7	TRBD1	NA	TRBJ2-3	TGTGCTAGCAGCCAGGGGGACAGGGTTGACACAGATACGCAGTATTTT	CASSQGDRVDTDTQYF
TRBV5-1	NA	NA	TRBJ1-1	TGCGCCAGCAGCCGGGGTAGGGGTTCGGAGAACACTGAAGCTTTCTTT	CASSRGRGSENTEAFF
TRBV5-6	NA	NA	TRBJ1-5	TGTGCCAGCAGCGCCGTTTCGGCGGGGGCGGGGCAGCCCCAGCATTTT	CASSAVSAGAGQPQHF
TRBV6-5	NA	NA	TRBJ2-7	TGTGCCAGCATATCCGGGAGCGAGCAGTACTTC	CASISGSEQYF
TRBV15	TRBD1	NA	TRBJ1-6	TGTGCCACCAGCAGAAACAGAGGGGGCCTGGGTTCACCCCTCCACTTT	CATSRNRGGLGSPLHF
TRBV11-2	NA	NA	TRBJ2-1	TGTGCCAGCAGTCCAACAGGACACTACAATGAGCAGTTCTTC	CASSPTGHYNEQFF
TRBV2	TRBD2	NA	TRBJ2-1	TGTGCCAGCACCCTCGGGAGGAACGGGAGGGCCAATGAGCAGTTCTTC	CASTLGRNGRANEQFF
TRBV14	NA	NA	TRBJ2-7	TGTGCCAGCAGCCAAGATCGGTACGAGCAGTACTTC	CASSQDRYEQYF
TRBV5-4	TRBD2	few	TRBJ2-2	TGTGCCAGCAGCGCTTGGACTAGCGGGAGGGCCGGGGAGCTGTTTTTT	CASSAWTSGRAGELFF
TRBV19	NA	NA	TRBJ2-7	TGTGCCAGTAGAAGGCGGGACACCTCCTACGAGCAGTACTTC	CASRRRDTSYEQYF
TRBV7-8	TRBD1	NA	TRBJ2-7	TGTGCCAGCAGCCAGGGACAGGGGAACGGGCAGTACTTC	CASSQGQGNGQYF
TRBV5-1	TRBD1	NA	TRBJ1-2	TGCGCCAGCACCGATGTACCAGGGGGCACCGGCTATGGCTACACCTTC	CASTDVPGGTGYGYTF
TRBV29-1	NA	NA	TRBJ2-7	TGCAGCGCCCTAGAGGGGACCTACGAGCAGTACTTC	CSALEGTYEQYF
TRBV18	NA	NA	TRBJ2-2	TGTGCCAGCTCACCACGCCAGGGAAACACCGGGGAGCTGTTTTTT	CASSPRQGNTGELFF
TRBV5-4	NA	NA	TRBJ1-1	TGTGCCAGCAGCCCGGCGGGGAAGAACACTGAAGCTTTCTTT	CASSPAGKNTEAFF
TRBV5-1	NA	NA	TRBJ2-7	TGCGCCAGCAGCTTGGTAAGGGGCGAGCAGTACTTC	CASSLVRGEQYF
TRBV16	TRBD1	NA	TRBJ1-2	TGTGCCAGCAGCCAATCGTCGGACAGGTCGGGCTACACCTTC	CASSQSSDRSGYTF
TRBV7-2	TRBD2	NA	TRBJ2-1	TGTGCCAGCAGACCACCGGGACTAGCCTATGTTGAGCAGTTCTTC	CASRPPGLAYVEQFF
TRBV5-1	NA	NA	TRBJ1-1	TGCGCCAGCAGCTTCGAGGGTCCTGTGAGGAAAGTGAACACTGAAGCTTTCTTT	CASSFEGPVRKVNTEAFF
TRBV7-9	NA	NA	TRBJ1-2	TGTGCCAGCACCCCCGTGATTATCAACTATGGCTACACCTTC	CASTPVIINYGYTF
TRBV9	TRBD1	few	TRBJ1-1	TGTGCCAGCAGCGGTGGACAGGGTCAGGACACTGAAGCTTTCTTT	CASSGGQGQDTEAFF
TRBV2	NA	NA	TRBJ2-7	TGTGCCAGCAGTGTAGGGGGGACCTACTACGAGCAGTACTTC	CASSVGGTYYEQYF
TRBV29-1	NA	NA	TRBJ2-1	TGCAGCCGTAGCTCTAGTCCGGGCAGCGAGCAGTTCTTC	CSRSSSPGSEQFF
TRBV30	NA	NA	TRBJ2-1	TGTGCCCTGGACGGCTACAATGAGCAGTTCTTC	CALDGYNEQFF
TRBV7-9	NA	NA	TRBJ2-6	TGTGCCAGCAGCATAATGTTCTCTGGGGCCAACGTCCTGACTTTC	CASSIMFSGANVLTF
TRBV5-6	NA	NA	TRBJ2-1	TGTGCCAGCAGCCCGCTACTAGGCGGGGCTAACAATGAGCAGTTCTTC	CASSPLLGGANNEQFF
TRBV7-9	NA	NA	TRBJ1-2	TGTGCCAGCAGCTTAATAATGGGAATGGGGTATGGCTACACCTTC	CASSLIMGMGYGYTF
TRBV6-1	TRBD1	NA	TRBJ1-2	TGTGCCAGCAGTGCCCGGACAGGGGGCTATAACTATGGCTACACCTTC	CASSARTGGYNYGYTF
TRBV27	NA	many	TRBJ2-7	TGTGCCAGCAGCCCTCGAGGCACTTCCTACGAGCAGTACTTC	CASSPRGTSYEQYF